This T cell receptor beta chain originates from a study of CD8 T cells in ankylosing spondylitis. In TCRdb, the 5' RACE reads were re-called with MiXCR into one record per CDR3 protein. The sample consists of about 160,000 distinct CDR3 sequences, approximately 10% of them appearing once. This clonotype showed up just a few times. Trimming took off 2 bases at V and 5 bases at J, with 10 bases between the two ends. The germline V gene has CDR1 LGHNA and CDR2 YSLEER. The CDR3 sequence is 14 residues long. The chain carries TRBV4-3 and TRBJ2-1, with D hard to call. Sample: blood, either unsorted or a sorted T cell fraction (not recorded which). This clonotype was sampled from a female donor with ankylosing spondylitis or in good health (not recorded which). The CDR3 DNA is TGCGCCAGCAGCCAACGACACCAACACAATGAGCAGTTCTTC. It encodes CASSQRHQHNEQFF.